The clone carrying this T cell receptor beta chain showed up just a few times. The data were obtained in a study of T cells in Graves' hyperthyroidism and ophthalmopathy. Using RNA transcripts as the source, TCR beta CDR3 regions were amplified. HTBI primers drove first-round RT-PCR of the TCR CDR3. TCRdb reanalysed the multiplex PCR reads using MiXCR and keeps one entry per CDR3 protein. The sample lists approximately 260,000 distinct CDR3 sequences, about 16% occurring once. The sequence was obtained from a woman aged 45-60 years with Graves' hyperthyroidism that later progressed to Graves' ophthalmopathy. The sequenced sample was blood.

The CDR3 coding sequence is TGTGCCAGCAGTTACGTAGGCGAGCAGTACTTC. Its translation is CASSYVGEQYF. The chain joins TRBV6-5 to TRBJ2-7, with D unclear. Germline V gives CDR1 MNHEY, CDR2 SVGAGI. This CDR3 spans 11 amino acids. Trimming pared 2 bases from V and 6 bases from J, leaving 5 bases between.